This entry lists 15 T cell receptor beta chains sequenced from one sample in a study of molecular identifiers for immune sequencing clone quantification. One entry per CDR3 protein results from TCRdb running MiXCR on the PCR reads. The table records over 10,000 distinct CDR3 sequences, 18% of them present only once. The sample comprised naive CD8+ T cells from blood, with Jurkat cell RNA spiked in. Subset specified: FACS-sorted CD8+CD4-CCR7+CD45RA+ naive T cells. These receptors came from a human donor in good health. Some libraries in this study had Jurkat cell RNA spiked in.

About this clonotype itself: A much larger clone lies a single base off, so this may be a read error. The V and J genes are TRBV3-1 and TRBJ1-1, with D hard to call. Germline V CDR1 and CDR2: LGHDT, YNNKEL (reference sequence). The CDR3 spans 13 residues. The CDR3 is CASSQGGVTEASF. In nucleotides, the CDR3 is TGTGCCAGCAGCCAAGGCGGGGTTACTGAAGCTTCCTTT.

There are many counts of this clonotype. The chain is built from TRBV15 and TRBJ1-3; maybe TRBD1 (6 bases). Trimming stripped 8 bases from V and 1 base from J, with 9 bases between. Germline V lookup: CDR1 LNHNV, CDR2 YYDKDF (reference sequence). The CDR3 runs to 13 residues. The CDR3 sequence: CATGTGSGNTIYF. The DNA of the CDR3 is TGTGCCACCGGCACAGGGTCTGGAAACACCATATATTTT.

In its sample, this clonotype is medium-sized (0.01 to 0.1%). This chain joins TRBV9 and TRBJ2-2; TRBD1 agrees at 8 bases. This CDR3 has 16 residues. Germline lookup yields CDR1 SGDLS and CDR2 YYNGEE. The J segment lost 0 bases and the V segment lost 4 bases, leaving 5 bases of the junction unmatched. CDR3 bases: TGTGCCAGCAGCACCACAGGGGGTACGAACACCGGGGAGCTGTTTTTT. Amino acids: CASSTTGGTNTGELFF.

The table lists this clonotype with many counts. The V gene is TRBV5-4, the J gene TRBJ2-7; a weak D match, TRBD2 (6 bases). The germline V gene has CDR1 SGHNT and CDR2 YYREEE (reference sequence). The CDR3 totals 17 residues. Trimming stripped 0 bases from V and 5 bases from J, with 21 bases between. The CDR3 is CASSLEHPGLLIHEQYF. CDR3 coding DNA: TGTGCCAGCAGCTTGGAACACCCGGGACTTTTAATCCACGAGCAGTACTTC.

This clonotype was observed at least ten times. This chain connects TRBV7-6 to TRBJ2-2; D assignment may be TRBD1 or TRBD2 (6 bases each). The CDR3 is 16 amino acids. CDR1 and CDR2 (germline): SGHVS, FNYEAQ. V was clipped by 1 base and J by 5 bases, with 14 bases between them. The CDR3 loop is CASSLVGGSGTGELFF. As DNA, the CDR3 is TGTGCCAGCAGCTTAGTAGGGGGGAGTGGTACCGGGGAGCTGTTTTTT.

As concerns this clonotype: One base away lies a much larger clone, so this may be a sequencing read error. Because it lacks the conserved phenylalanine or tryptophan at the end, this CDR3 is likely a read error. The chain couples TRBV4-1 to TRBJ2-7; 8 bases map to TRBD1. Looked up from germline, CDR1 is MGHRA and CDR2 is YSYEKL. The CDR3 consists of 14 residues. V was clipped by 1 base and J by 4 bases; unmatched bases: 3. The CDR3 DNA is TGCGCCAGCAGCCAAGTGGACAGGGTTTACGAGCAGTACCTC. Translation gives CASSQVDRVYEQYL.

This clonotype has only a few counts. V and J are TRBV12-3 or TRBV12-4 and TRBJ2-6; possibly TRBD2 for D (5 bases). This CDR3 is 16 amino acids long. V was cut by 8 bases and J by 4 bases, with 18 bases left in between. In nucleotides, the CDR3 is TGTGCCAGCCAGGCCGGGATAACCTCCGGGGCCAACGTCCTGACTTTC. Its protein product is CASQAGITSGANVLTF.

A word on this clonotype: A much bigger clone sits one base away, suggesting this may be a read error. The chain combines TRBV28 with TRBJ2-1; D is ambiguous. Per germline, CDR1 MDHEN and CDR2 SYDVKM. The CDR3 extends over 11 amino acids. In nucleotides, the CDR3 is TGTGCCAGCAGCCGATCCAATGAGCAGTCCTTC. Its translation is CASSRSNEQSF.

This clonotype was picked up one time. A much larger clone is a single base away; this may be a read error. The chain links TRBV24-1 to TRBJ2-7; D ambiguous. CDR1 and CDR2 (germline): KGHDR, SFDVKD. With 9 bases removed from V and 4 bases from J, the gap between germline ends came to 9 bases. The CDR3 has 11 residues. The CDR3 sequence: CATGVGYEQYF. The CDR3 DNA is TGTGCCACCGGTGTGGGGTACGAGCAGTACTTC.

Comment on this clonotype: One base away lies a much larger clone, so this may be a sequencing read error. The CDR3 loop reads CASSLLAGAPYERYF. CDR3 bases: TGTGCCAGCAGCTTACTAGCGGGAGCTCCCTACGAGCGGTACTTC. J is TRBJ2-7 and V is TRBV7-9; 10 bases map to TRBD2. Germline V gene sequence: CDR1 SEHNR, CDR2 FQNEAQ (reference sequence). CDR3 length: 15 amino acids. The whole variable domain, filled in from reference TRBV7-9 and TRBJ2-7, reads DTGVSQNPRHKITKRGQNVTFRCDPISEHNRLYWYRQTLGQGPEFLTYFQNEAQLEKSRLLSDRFSAERPKGSFSTLEIQRTEQGDSAMYLCASSLLAGAPYERYFGPGTRLTVT.

This clonotype appeared many times. The gene calls are TRBV3-1 and TRBJ2-3; 8 bases map to TRBD1. CDR1 is LGHDT and CDR2 is YNNKEL in the germline V gene (reference sequence). The CDR3 sequence is 17 residues long. The junction had 7 bases not matched to a gene; V was cut back by 0 bases and J by 2 bases. The CDR3 is CASSQDLAGQDTDTQYF. CDR3 DNA: TGTGCCAGCAGCCAAGATCTCGCGGGACAGGACACAGATACGCAGTATTTT.

The V and J genes are TRBV4-1 and TRBJ1-5; a possible D gene is TRBD1 (5 bases). The CDR3 is made up of 13 amino acids. Trimming removed 1 base from V and 9 bases from J, with 10 bases in between. Per the germline V gene, CDR1 is MGHRA and CDR2 is YSYEKL. In DNA, the CDR3 is TGCGCCAGCAGCCAAGTAGGGGACCTGCCCCAGCATTTT. Translated: CASSQVGDLPQHF.

A few counts support this clonotype. Being one base from a much bigger clone, this may be a read error. The chain couples TRBV6-5 to TRBJ1-1; D ambiguous. Germline values: CDR1 MNHEY, CDR2 SVGAGI. This CDR3 region has 14 residues. The CDR3 region has the DNA TGTGCCAGCACGTGGAGGCCCACGGCCACTGGAGCTTTCTTT. It yields the protein CASTWRPTATGAFF.

Concerning this clonotype itself: A read error is possible here, since a much larger clone lies one base away. The chain uses TRBV29-1 and TRBJ2-1; TRBD2 might be the D (6 bases). CDR1 is SQVTM, CDR2 ANQGSEA, per germline. CDR3 length equals 14 residues. As DNA, the CDR3 is TGCAGCGTTGATGAGGGAGGCCCCTACAATGAGCAGCTCTTC. This codes for CSVDEGGPYNEQLF.

A word on this clonotype: With a much larger clone just one base away, this may be a read error. The chain combines TRBV6-1 with TRBJ1-1, with D possibly TRBD1 on 5 matching bases. This CDR3 comprises 13 residues. The germline gives CDR1 MNHNS, CDR2 SASEGT. V lost 6 bases and J lost 4, with 12 bases in between. CDR3: CASSQGPRTEAFF. CDR3 DNA: TGTGCCAGCAGCCAGGGCCCGCGCACTGAAGCTTTCTTT.